This T cell receptor (beta chain) originates from a study of OX40 agonist ivuxolimab in advanced cancers. On the study more broadly: Prior anti-PD-1, anti-PD-L1 or anti-CTLA-4 therapy did not bar entry, and roughly 40% had some. Three patients, one with hepatocellular carcinoma and two with cutaneous melanoma, responded partially.

The assay was immunoSEQ multiplex PCR, and TCRdb's table has in-frame clones only and misses some. The sample has 60,000 to 70,000 clones; roughly 90% are singletons. J lost 5 bases, V lost 6 bases, and 5 bases had no gene match. Germline CDR1 reads SGHDT; CDR2 reads YYEEEE. There are 13 residues in the CDR3. The chain employs TRBV5-6 and TRBJ2-1; 7 nucleotides agree with TRBD2. The clonotype comes from an adult with an advanced solid tumor such as melanoma, head and neck, liver or kidney cancer. The source material was CD4+ or CD8+ T cells sorted from blood, sampled in a trial of the OX40 agonist ivuxolimab. CDR3 amino acids: CASTGGVNNEQFF. CDR3 DNA: TGTGCCAGCACGGGGGGTGTTAACAATGAGCAGTTCTTC.